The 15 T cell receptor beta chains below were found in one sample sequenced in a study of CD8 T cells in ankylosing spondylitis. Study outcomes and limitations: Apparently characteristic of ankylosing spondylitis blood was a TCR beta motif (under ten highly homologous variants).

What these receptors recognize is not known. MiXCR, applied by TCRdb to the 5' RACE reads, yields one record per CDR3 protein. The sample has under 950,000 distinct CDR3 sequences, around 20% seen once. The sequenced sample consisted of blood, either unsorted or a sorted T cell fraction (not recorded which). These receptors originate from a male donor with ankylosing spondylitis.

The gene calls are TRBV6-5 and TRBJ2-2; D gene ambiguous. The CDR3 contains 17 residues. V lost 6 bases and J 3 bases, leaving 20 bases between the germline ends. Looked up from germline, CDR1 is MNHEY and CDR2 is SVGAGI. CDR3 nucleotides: TGTGCCAGCAGCCACTCTGGTGGAAGGGCGTACACCGGGGAGCTGTTTTTT. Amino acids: CASSHSGGRAYTGELFF.

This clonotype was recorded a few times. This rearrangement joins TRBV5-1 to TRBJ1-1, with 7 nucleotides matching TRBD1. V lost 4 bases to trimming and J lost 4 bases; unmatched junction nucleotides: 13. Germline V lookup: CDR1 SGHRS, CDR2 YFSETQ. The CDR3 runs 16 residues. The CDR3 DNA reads TGCGCCAGCAGCCATGGGACGGCAGGGGGGAGCACTGAAGCTTTCTTT. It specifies CASSHGTAGGSTEAFF.

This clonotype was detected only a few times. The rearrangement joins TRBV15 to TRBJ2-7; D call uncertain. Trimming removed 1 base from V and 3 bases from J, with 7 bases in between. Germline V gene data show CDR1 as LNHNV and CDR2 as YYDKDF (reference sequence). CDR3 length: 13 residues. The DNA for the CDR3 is TGTGCCACCAGCAGAGGGTGGGGCTACGAGCAGTACTTC. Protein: CATSRGWGYEQYF.

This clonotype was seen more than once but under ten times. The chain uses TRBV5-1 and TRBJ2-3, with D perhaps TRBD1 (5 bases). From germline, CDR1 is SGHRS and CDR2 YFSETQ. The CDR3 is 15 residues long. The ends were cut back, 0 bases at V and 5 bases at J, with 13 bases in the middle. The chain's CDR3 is CASSLERGMGDTQYF. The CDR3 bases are TGCGCCAGCAGCTTGGAAAGGGGTATGGGAGATACGCAGTATTTT.

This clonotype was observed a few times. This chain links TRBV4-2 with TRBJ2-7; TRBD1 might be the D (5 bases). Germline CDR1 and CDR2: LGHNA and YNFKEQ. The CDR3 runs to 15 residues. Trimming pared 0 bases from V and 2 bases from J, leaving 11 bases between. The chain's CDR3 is CASSQDLDSTYEQYF. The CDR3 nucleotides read TGTGCCAGCAGCCAAGATCTAGACAGCACCTACGAGCAGTACTTC.

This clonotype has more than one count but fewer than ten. The CDR3 loop is CASRPTSNTGELFF. In DNA, the CDR3 is TGTGCCAGCAGGCCTACATCGAACACCGGGGAGCTGTTTTTT. The chain joins TRBV9 to TRBJ2-2, with unresolved D. Germline assignment: CDR1 SGDLS and CDR2 YYNGEE. V was cut by 5 bases and J by 0 bases, with 8 bases left in between. The CDR3 is made up of 14 amino acids.

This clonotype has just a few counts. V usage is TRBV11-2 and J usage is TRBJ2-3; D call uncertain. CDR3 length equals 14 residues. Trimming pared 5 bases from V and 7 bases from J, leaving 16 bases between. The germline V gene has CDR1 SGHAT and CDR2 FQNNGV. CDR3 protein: CASSLLWDSNTQYF. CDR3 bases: TGTGCCAGCAGCCTACTTTGGGATTCAAATACGCAGTATTTT.

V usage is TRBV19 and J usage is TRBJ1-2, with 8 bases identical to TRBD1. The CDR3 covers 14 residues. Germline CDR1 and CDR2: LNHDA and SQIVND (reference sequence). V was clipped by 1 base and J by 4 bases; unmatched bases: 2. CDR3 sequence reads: CASSIGTGLYGYTF. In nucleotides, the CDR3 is TGTGCCAGTAGTATAGGGACAGGGCTCTATGGCTACACCTTC.

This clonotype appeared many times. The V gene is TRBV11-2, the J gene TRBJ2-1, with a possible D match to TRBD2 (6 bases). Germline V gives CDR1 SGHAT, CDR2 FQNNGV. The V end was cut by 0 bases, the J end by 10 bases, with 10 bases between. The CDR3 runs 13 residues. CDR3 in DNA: TGTGCCAGCAGCTTAGATGGAGGGTGGGAGCAGTTCTTC. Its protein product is CASSLDGGWEQFF. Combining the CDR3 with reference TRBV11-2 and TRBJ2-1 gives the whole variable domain EAGVAQSPRYKIIEKRQSVAFWCNPISGHATLYWYQQILGQGPKLLIQFQNNGVVDDSQLPKDRFSAERLKGVDSTLKIQPAKLEDSAVYLCASSLDGGWEQFFGPGTRLTVL.

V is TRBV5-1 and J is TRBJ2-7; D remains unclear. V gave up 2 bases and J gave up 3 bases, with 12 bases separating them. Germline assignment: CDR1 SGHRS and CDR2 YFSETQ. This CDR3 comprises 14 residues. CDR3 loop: CASSLSSRIYEQYF. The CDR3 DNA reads TGCGCCAGCAGCTTAAGCAGTAGGATCTACGAGCAGTACTTC.

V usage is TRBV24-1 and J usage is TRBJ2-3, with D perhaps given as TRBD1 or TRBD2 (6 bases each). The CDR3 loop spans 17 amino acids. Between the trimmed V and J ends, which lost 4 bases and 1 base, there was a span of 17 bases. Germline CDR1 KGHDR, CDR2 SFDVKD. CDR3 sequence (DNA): TGTGCCACCAGTGACAGATCGGGGGCCCGCGGCACAGATACGCAGTATTTT. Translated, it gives CATSDRSGARGTDTQYF.

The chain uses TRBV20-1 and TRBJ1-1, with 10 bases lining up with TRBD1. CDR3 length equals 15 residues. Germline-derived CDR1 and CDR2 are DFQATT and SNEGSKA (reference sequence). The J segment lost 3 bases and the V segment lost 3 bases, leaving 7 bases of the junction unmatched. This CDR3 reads CSASNRDRGYTEAFF. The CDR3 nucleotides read TGCAGTGCTAGTAATAGGGACAGGGGCTACACTGAAGCTTTCTTT.

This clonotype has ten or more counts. The CDR3 protein is CASSVVGADNSPLHF. The CDR3 DNA follows: TGTGCCAGCAGCGTAGTGGGGGCGGACAATTCACCCCTCCACTTT. The chain recombines TRBV9 with TRBJ1-6, with D possibly being TRBD1 (6 bases). CDR1 SGDLS and CDR2 YYNGEE come from the germline V gene. V dropped 0 bases and J dropped 7 bases, with 11 bases sitting between them. The CDR3 contains 15 residues.

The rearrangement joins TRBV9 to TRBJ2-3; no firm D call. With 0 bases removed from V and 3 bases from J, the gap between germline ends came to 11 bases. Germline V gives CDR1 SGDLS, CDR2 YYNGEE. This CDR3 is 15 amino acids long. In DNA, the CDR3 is TGTGCCAGCAGCGTAGGGGCTGTCCAAACAGATACGCAGTATTTT. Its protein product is CASSVGAVQTDTQYF.

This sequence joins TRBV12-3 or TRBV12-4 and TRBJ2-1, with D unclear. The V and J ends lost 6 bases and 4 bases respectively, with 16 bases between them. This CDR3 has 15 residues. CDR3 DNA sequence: TGTGCCAGCAGCAGAGATGGCGGAGTTTACAATGAGCAGTTCTTC. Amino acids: CASSRDGGVYNEQFF.